This T cell receptor beta chain was profiled in a study of read filtering for tumor transcriptome and immune sequencing. Findings and caveats of the study: Without single-read clonotypes, shared clonotype proportions correlated more between IR-seq and RNA-seq. In IR-seq, single-read clonotypes were roughly 80% of clonotypes but approximately 3.5% of reads.

From around 0.4 ug of RNA, a library with molecular barcoded alpha/delta and beta/gamma adaptors was made. Each CDR3 protein gets one entry after TCRdb re-called the reads with MiXCR. The sample records almost 40,000 distinct CDR3 sequences, 11% to 15% being singletons. At the time of active disease, bone marrow was collected from every patient. There are many counts of this clonotype. Its antigen is as yet unknown. The CDR3 runs to 14 residues. Trimming cost V 11 bases and J 6 bases; bases outside gene matches: 10. Germline V lookup: CDR1 MNHEY, CDR2 SVGAGI. This receptor was taken from a donor over 35 with multiple myeloma. Sequencing input: a population of CD138-negative cells sorted from bone marrow. This rearrangement joins TRBV6-5 to TRBJ2-2, with TRBD2 identical over 9 bases. The CDR3 here is CAGTEGLAPGELFF. The CDR3 nucleotides read TGTGCCGGAACGGAGGGACTAGCTCCCGGGGAGCTGTTTTTT.